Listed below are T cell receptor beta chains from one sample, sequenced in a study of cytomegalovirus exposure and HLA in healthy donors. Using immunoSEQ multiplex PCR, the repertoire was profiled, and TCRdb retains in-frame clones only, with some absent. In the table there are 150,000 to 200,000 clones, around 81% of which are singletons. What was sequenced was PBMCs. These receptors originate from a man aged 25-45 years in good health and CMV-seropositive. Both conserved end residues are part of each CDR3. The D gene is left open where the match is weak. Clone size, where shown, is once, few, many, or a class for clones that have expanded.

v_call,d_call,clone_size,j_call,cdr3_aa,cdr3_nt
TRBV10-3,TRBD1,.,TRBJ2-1,CAISNTGAGEQFF,TGTGCCATCAGTAACACAGGGGCGGGTGAGCAGTTCTTC
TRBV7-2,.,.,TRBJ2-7,CASSAITVAYEQYF,TGTGCCAGCAGCGCCATCACCGTAGCCTACGAGCAGTACTTC
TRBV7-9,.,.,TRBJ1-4,CASSLVSLVGIEEEKLFF,TGTGCCAGCAGCTTAGTTTCTTTAGTCGGCATCGAGGAAGAAAAACTGTTTTTT
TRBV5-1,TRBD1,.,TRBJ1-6,CASSLGQGSPLHF,TGCGCCAGCAGCTTGGGACAGGGGTCACCCCTCCACTTT
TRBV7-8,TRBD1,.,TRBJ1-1,CASSPGGRNTEAFF,TGTGCCAGCAGCCCAGGGGGCCGGAACACTGAAGCTTTCTTT
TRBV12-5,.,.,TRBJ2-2,CACGLPRAGALNTGELFF,TGTGCTTGTGGTTTGCCCCGGGCGGGGGCGCTGAACACCGGGGAGCTGTTTTTT
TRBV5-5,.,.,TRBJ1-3,CASSSRGVSGNTIYF,TGTGCCAGCAGCTCTCGGGGGGTCTCTGGAAACACCATATATTTT
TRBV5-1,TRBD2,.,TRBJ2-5,CASSSRRTSGGEETQYF,TGCGCCAGCAGCTCTAGAAGGACTAGCGGGGGGGAAGAGACCCAGTACTTC
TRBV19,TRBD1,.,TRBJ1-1,CASHPDRANTEAFF,TGTGCCAGTCACCCGGACAGGGCGAACACTGAAGCTTTCTTT
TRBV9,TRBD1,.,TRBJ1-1,CASSSERTGGTEAFF,TGTGCCAGCAGCTCAGAGCGGACAGGGGGCACTGAAGCTTTCTTT
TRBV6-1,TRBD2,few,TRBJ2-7,CASRWASGDSYEQYF,TGTGCCAGCAGGTGGGCTAGCGGGGACTCCTACGAGCAGTACTTC
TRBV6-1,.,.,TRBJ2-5,CASSELASETQYF,TGTGCCAGCAGCGAACTAGCTTCAGAGACCCAGTACTTC
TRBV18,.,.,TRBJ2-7,CASSPRGPDEQYF,TGTGCCAGCTCACCACGGGGGCCGGACGAGCAGTACTTC
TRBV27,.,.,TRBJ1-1,CASSSMSNTEAFF,TGTGCCAGCAGTTCCATGTCGAACACTGAAGCTTTCTTT
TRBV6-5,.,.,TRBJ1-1,CASSYSVNTEAFF,TGTGCCAGCAGTTATAGTGTGAACACTGAAGCTTTCTTT
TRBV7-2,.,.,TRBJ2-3,CASSLGFGSGDTQYF,.
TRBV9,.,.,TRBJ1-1,CASSPHRAKYDTEAFF,TGTGCCAGCAGCCCCCACAGGGCCAAGTATGACACTGAAGCTTTCTTT
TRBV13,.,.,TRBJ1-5,CASSTGNNQPQHF,TGTGCCAGCAGCACGGGGAACAATCAGCCCCAGCATTTT
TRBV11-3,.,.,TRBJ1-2,CASSSASGVPHF,TGTGCCAGCAGCTCTGCCTCCGGGGTACCGCACTTC
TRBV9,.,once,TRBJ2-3,CASSVRPSGDTQYF,TGTGCCAGCAGCGTCCGACCGAGCGGTGATACGCAGTATTTT
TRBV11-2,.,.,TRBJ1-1,CASSLVGRGNTEAFF,TGTGCCAGCAGCTTAGTAGGCAGGGGAAACACTGAAGCTTTCTTT
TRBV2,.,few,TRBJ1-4,CASSAEGEKLFF,TGTGCCAGCAGTGCGGAGGGGGAAAAACTGTTTTTT
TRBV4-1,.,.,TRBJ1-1,CASSRGNTEAFF,TGCGCCAGCAGCCGAGGGAACACTGAAGCTTTCTTT
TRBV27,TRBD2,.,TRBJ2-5,CASSRGGETQYF,TGTGCCAGCAGTCGGGGGGGAGAGACCCAGTACTTC
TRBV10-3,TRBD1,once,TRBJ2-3,CAIRDREFTDTQYF,TGTGCCATCAGGGACAGGGAGTTTACAGATACGCAGTATTTT
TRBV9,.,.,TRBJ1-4,CASSPRGHYRSEKLFF,TGTGCCAGCAGCCCCCGAGGCCACTACCGTAGTGAAAAACTGTTTTTT
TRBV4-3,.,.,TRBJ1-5,CASSQDRSPGQPQHF,TGCGCCAGCAGCCAAGATCGAAGTCCGGGGCAGCCCCAGCATTTT
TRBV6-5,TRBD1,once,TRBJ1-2,CASTQPRQGSGYTF,TGTGCCAGCACTCAACCGAGACAGGGGAGTGGCTACACCTTC
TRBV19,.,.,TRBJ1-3,CASNSPQAAGNTIYF,TGTGCCAGTAACTCCCCTCAGGCAGCAGGAAACACCATATATTTT
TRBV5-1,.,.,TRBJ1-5,CASSLSSGRPQHF,TGCGCCAGCAGCTTATCGTCGGGGAGGCCCCAGCATTTT
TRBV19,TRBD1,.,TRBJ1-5,CATTWTGSQPQHF,TGTGCCACCACTTGGACAGGCTCTCAGCCCCAGCATTTT
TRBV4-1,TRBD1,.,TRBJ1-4,CASSQGVRGREKLFF,TGCGCCAGCAGCCAAGGGGTCAGGGGGCGGGAAAAACTGTTTTTT
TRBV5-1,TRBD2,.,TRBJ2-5,CASSLVSGGGETQYF,TGCGCCAGCAGCTTGGTGTCGGGGGGGGGAGAGACCCAGTACTTC
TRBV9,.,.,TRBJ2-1,CASSVDGSYSYNEQFF,TGTGCCAGCAGCGTAGACGGGTCCTACTCCTACAATGAGCAGTTCTTC
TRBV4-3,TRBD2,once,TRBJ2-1,CASSQVGRGNEQFF,TGCGCCAGCAGCCAGGTGGGGCGGGGGAATGAGCAGTTCTTC
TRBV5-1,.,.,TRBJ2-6,CASSFGQPGANVLTF,TGCGCCAGCAGCTTTGGCCAACCCGGGGCCAACGTCCTGACTTTC
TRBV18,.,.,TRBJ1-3,CASSPKADSPSGNTIYF,TGTGCCAGCTCACCCAAAGCGGACAGTCCCTCTGGAAACACCATATATTTT
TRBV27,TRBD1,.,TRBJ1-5,CASSFTGGRGNQPQHF,TGTGCCAGCAGTTTCACAGGGGGACGTGGCAATCAGCCCCAGCATTTT
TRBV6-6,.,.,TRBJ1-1,CASSLTDMNTEAFF,TGTGCCAGCAGTTTAACAGATATGAACACTGAAGCTTTCTTT
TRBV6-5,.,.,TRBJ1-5,CASSYWEGDQPQHF,TGTGCCAGCAGTTATTGGGAAGGGGATCAGCCCCAGCATTTT
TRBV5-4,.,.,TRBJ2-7,CASSRRQVQTYEQYF,TGTGCCAGCAGCCGTAGACAGGTCCAAACCTACGAGCAGTACTTC
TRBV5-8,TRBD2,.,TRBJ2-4,CASSLERGKNIQYF,TGTGCCAGCAGCTTAGAGCGGGGTAAAAACATTCAGTACTTC
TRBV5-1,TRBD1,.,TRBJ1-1,CASRTTGGPEAFF,TGCGCCAGCAGAACGACAGGGGGCCCTGAAGCTTTCTTT
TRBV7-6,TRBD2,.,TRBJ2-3,CASSPLGGSGGAGQYF,TGTGCCAGCAGCCCCCTGGGCGGTAGCGGGGGGGCAGGGCAGTATTTT
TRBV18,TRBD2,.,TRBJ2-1,CASSPRGTSGREQFF,TGTGCCAGCTCACCCAGGGGGACTAGCGGGCGAGAGCAGTTCTTC
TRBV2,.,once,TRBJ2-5,CASREQVETQYF,TGTGCCAGCAGAGAACAGGTGGAGACCCAGTACTTC
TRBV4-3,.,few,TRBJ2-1,CASSQDFGSSSRNEQFF,TGCGCCAGCAGCCAAGATTTCGGGTCTAGTTCGAGGAATGAGCAGTTCTTC
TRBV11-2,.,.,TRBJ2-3,CASSPRTGTQYF,TGTGCCAGCAGCCCCCGCACTGGTACGCAGTATTTT
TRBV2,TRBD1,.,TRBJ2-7,CASSGTDTYEQYF,TGTGCCAGCAGCGGGACAGATACCTACGAGCAGTACTTC
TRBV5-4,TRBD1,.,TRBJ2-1,CASSFPGQGYNEQFF,TGTGCCAGCAGCTTCCCGGGACAGGGCTACAATGAGCAGTTCTTC
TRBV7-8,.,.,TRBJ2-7,CASSPRRLFRGEQYF,TGTGCCAGCAGCCCCCGTAGGCTATTTCGGGGCGAGCAGTACTTC
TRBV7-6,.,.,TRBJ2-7,CASSLDRGEQYF,TGTGCCAGCAGCTTAGACCGAGGCGAGCAGTACTTC
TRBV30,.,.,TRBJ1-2,CAWSSPPYGYTF,TGTGCCTGGAGTTCTCCTCCCTATGGCTACACCTTC
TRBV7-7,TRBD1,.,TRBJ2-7,CASSLDMFSAGGNRNEQYF,TGTGCTAGCAGCTTAGATATGTTTAGCGCAGGGGGAAATCGGAACGAGCAGTACTTC
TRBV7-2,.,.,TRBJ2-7,CASSSLDSSYEQYF,TGTGCCAGCAGCTCGCTGGACAGCTCCTACGAGCAGTACTTC
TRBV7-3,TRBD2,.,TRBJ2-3,CASSLEAGETDTQYF,TGTGCCAGCAGCTTAGAAGCGGGGGAAACAGATACGCAGTATTTT
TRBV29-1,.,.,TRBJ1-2,CSGVAGLRGYTF,TGCAGCGGCGTCGCGGGGCTTAGAGGCTACACCTTC
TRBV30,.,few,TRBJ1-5,CAWSVTENQPQHF,TGTGCCTGGAGTGTAACCGAGAATCAGCCCCAGCATTTT
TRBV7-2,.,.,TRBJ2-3,CASSLSGDTDTQYF,TGTGCCAGCAGCTTATCAGGGGACACAGATACGCAGTATTTT